Below, 21 T cell receptor beta chains from the same sample are listed, as sequenced in a study of blood T cell repertoires in COVID-19 (TCRdb year 2020). Libraries were made using the immunoSEQ multiplex PCR assay. TCRdb took this table from immuneACCESS and kept in-frame rearrangements with V and J called. Such tables lack part of the clones; where checked against another copy, unresolved V genes explain under half of the gap, and the rest is unexplained. The sample has 150,000 to 200,000 clones on record, approximately 89% of them singletons. Roughly 0.77% of the sample belongs to the ten largest clones. The material sequenced was PBMCs or T cells enriched from blood (not recorded which). These receptors originate from a woman between 18 and 29 years old who had recovered from COVID-19.

The rearrangement uses TRBV2 and TRBJ2-3; 8 bases agree with TRBD1. There are 16 residues in the CDR3. Trimming took 0 bases from V and 1 from J; bases not matched to a gene: 3. CDR1 is SNHLY and CDR2 is FYNNEI in the germline V gene. As DNA, the CDR3 is TGTGCCAGCAGTGAAGCCCCGGGACAGGGCACAGATACGCAGTATTTT. It encodes CASSEAPGQGTDTQYF. The complete variable domain, with remaining parts taken from reference TRBV2 and TRBJ2-3, reads EPEVTQTPSHQVTQMGQEVILRCVPISNHLYFYWYRQILGQKVEFLVSFYNNEISEKSEIFDDQFSVERPDGSNFTLKIRSTKLEDSAMYFCASSEAPGQGTDTQYFGPGTRLTVL.

The V call is TRBV2, the J call TRBJ2-1; the D is unclear. V was clipped by 2 bases and J by 13 bases, with 12 bases between them. The CDR3 consists of 12 residues. Germline CDR1 reads SNHLY; CDR2 reads FYNNEI. The CDR3 DNA reads TGTGCCAGCAGTGAATTCCACGTGACTCAGTTCTTC. Encoded protein: CASSEFHVTQFF. Full variable domain (rest looked up from reference TRBV2 and TRBJ2-1): EPEVTQTPSHQVTQMGQEVILRCVPISNHLYFYWYRQILGQKVEFLVSFYNNEISEKSEIFDDQFSVERPDGSNFTLKIRSTKLEDSAMYFCASSEFHVTQFFGPGTRLTVL.

V is TRBV9 and J is TRBJ2-1; TRBD2 matches at 10 bases. From germline, CDR1 is SGDLS and CDR2 YYNGEE. The CDR3 is 17 residues long. V was clipped by 3 bases and J by 10 bases; unmatched bases: 16. The CDR3 nucleotides are TGTGCCAGCAGCGCAGATCTAGCGGGAGTAAGTATCAAGGAGCAGTTCTTC. Amino acid sequence: CASSADLAGVSIKEQFF.

The J gene is TRBJ2-1, the V gene TRBV4-1; TRBD2 agrees at 10 bases. This CDR3 has 17 amino acids. Germline lookup yields CDR1 MGHRA and CDR2 YSYEKL. J gave up 2 bases and V 0 bases, and 4 bases lay outside the gene matches. In nucleotides, the CDR3 is TGCGCCAGCAGCCAAGATGATACTAGCGGGGCCTACAATGAGCAGTTCTTC. It specifies CASSQDDTSGAYNEQFF.

This clone was seen only once. The chain carries TRBV4-1 and TRBJ2-3; 10 bases match TRBD2. Losses at the gene ends were 3 bases for V and 5 bases for J; bases not matched to a gene: 11. The length of the CDR3 is 17 residues. Per germline, CDR1 MGHRA and CDR2 YSYEKL. CDR3 DNA: TGCGCCAGCAGCCAGAGGTTAGCGGGAGGACCACAAGATACGCAGTATTTT. This translates into CASSQRLAGGPQDTQYF.

The J gene is TRBJ2-3, the V gene TRBV5-4; weak D call: TRBD2 (5 bases). The germline V gene has CDR1 SGHNT and CDR2 YYREEE (reference sequence). V was pared by 1 base and J by 0 bases, with 9 bases between. This CDR3 contains 15 residues. CDR3 amino acids: CASSLRRGSTDTQYF. The CDR3 DNA follows: TGTGCCAGCAGCTTGCGCCGAGGGAGCACAGATACGCAGTATTTT.

The V and J genes are TRBV7-3 and TRBJ2-3; D remains ambiguous. The germline V gene encodes CDR1 SGHTA and CDR2 FQGTGA. The V and J ends lost 2 bases and 6 bases respectively, with 9 bases between them. The CDR3 runs to 13 residues. CDR3 in DNA: TGTGCCAGCAGCTTATCCTACTCGGATACGCAGTATTTT. It specifies CASSLSYSDTQYF.

J is TRBJ2-5 and V is TRBV11-2; tentatively, D is TRBD1 (6 bases). Trimming cost V 4 bases and J 3 bases, with 18 bases left between them. Germline V gives CDR1 SGHAT, CDR2 FQNNGV. The CDR3 spans 16 residues. CDR3 bases: TGTGCCAGCAGCTCGTTTAGGGACACGGGCGAAGAGACCCAGTACTTC. Amino acids: CASSSFRDTGEETQYF.

In this sample, this clone turned up once. The J gene is TRBJ2-5, the V gene TRBV2; TRBD2 is a possible D gene (6 bases). The CDR3 sequence is 14 residues long. CDR1 and CDR2 from the germline V gene are SNHLY and FYNNEI. V was clipped by 4 bases and J by 4 bases, with 13 bases between them. The CDR3 sequence is CASSGTGVVETQYF. The DNA for the CDR3 is TGTGCCAGCAGTGGGACGGGAGTGGTAGAGACCCAGTACTTC.

The V gene is TRBV19, the J gene TRBJ2-2; possibly TRBD2 for D (5 bases). V dropped 3 bases and J dropped 7 bases, with 15 bases sitting between them. The CDR3 totals 15 residues. Germline V gene lookup returns CDR1 LNHDA and CDR2 SQIVND (reference sequence). As DNA, the CDR3 is TGTGCCAGTAGTATGGGCCGTAGCGTTATCGGGGAGCTGTTTTTT. This translates into CASSMGRSVIGELFF. Full variable domain (rest looked up from reference TRBV19 and TRBJ2-2): DGGITQSPKYLFRKEGQNVTLSCEQNLNHDAMYWYRQDPGQGLRLIYYSQIVNDFQKGDIAEGYSVSREKKESFPLTVTSAQKNPTAFYLCASSMGRSVIGELFFGEGSRLTVL.

This sequence joins TRBV7-9 and TRBJ2-1, with no clear D. The CDR3 has 12 residues. Trimming left V 5 bases short and J 14 bases short, with 16 bases between. CDR1 and CDR2 from the germline V gene are SEHNR and FQNEAQ (reference sequence). The CDR3 nucleotides are TGTGCCAGCAGCCCCTTGGTGGTCTTAGAGTTCTTC. It translates to CASSPLVVLEFF.

This chain connects TRBV7-8 to TRBJ2-7, with TRBD1 as a possible D gene (5 bases). Germline V gives CDR1 SGHVS, CDR2 FQNEAQ. CDR3 length: 15 residues. V was shortened by 1 base and J by 0 bases, with 10 bases between the two germline ends. CDR3 sequence (DNA): TGTGCCAGCAGCTTAGAGGGGTTTACCTCCTACGAGCAGTACTTC. This gives the protein CASSLEGFTSYEQYF. Drawing the rest from reference TRBV7-8 and TRBJ2-7, the complete variable domain is GAGVSQSPRYKVAKRGQDVALRCDPISGHVSLFWYQQALGQGPEFLTYFQNEAQLDKSGLPSDRFFAERPEGSVSTLKIQRTQQEDSAVYLCASSLEGFTSYEQYFGPGTRLTVT.

The gene calls are TRBV11-2 and TRBJ2-7, with a possible D match to TRBD1 (5 bases). This CDR3 contains 15 residues. The V and J ends lost 0 bases and 2 bases respectively, with 11 bases between them. The V gene's germline CDR1 is SGHAT and CDR2 FQNNGV. The CDR3 region has the DNA TGTGCCAGCAGCTTAGAGGTGGGGCCGACCTACGAGCAGTACTTC. It codes for CASSLEVGPTYEQYF.

The chain links TRBV7-3 to TRBJ2-3; D uncertain. Germline loops: CDR1 SGHTA, CDR2 FQGTGA. The CDR3 totals 13 residues. V was trimmed by 5 bases and J by 6 bases, leaving 12 bases between them. The CDR3 here is CASSPQPGDTQYF. Written as DNA, the CDR3 is TGTGCCAGCAGCCCTCAACCGGGTGATACGCAGTATTTT.

The chain joins TRBV5-1 to TRBJ2-7; 10 bases are a match to TRBD2. This CDR3 comprises 13 residues. Per the germline V gene, CDR1 is SGHRS and CDR2 is YFSETQ. V lost 0 bases to trimming and J lost 6 bases; unmatched junction nucleotides: 0. The CDR3 nucleotides read TGCGCCAGCAGCTTGGGACTAGCGGGCGAGCAGTACTTC. It codes for CASSLGLAGEQYF. The full variable domain, with the rest looked up from reference TRBV5-1 and TRBJ2-7, is KAGVTQTPRYLIKTRGQQVTLSCSPISGHRSVSWYQQTPGQGLQFLFEYFSETQRNKGNFPGRFSGRQFSNSRSEMNVSTLELGDSALYLCASSLGLAGEQYFGPGTRLTVT.

The rearrangement joins TRBV28 to TRBJ2-3; no reliable D call. The CDR3 loop spans 15 amino acids. CDR1 is MDHEN and CDR2 is SYDVKM in the germline V gene. The V end lost 3 bases, the J end lost 1 base, and 11 bases lay between the germline ends. The CDR3, as DNA: TGTGCCAGCAGTTTTACGAGCGACCGCACAGATACGCAGTATTTT. Protein: CASSFTSDRTDTQYF.

The chain uses TRBV27 and TRBJ1-2, with unresolved D. The CDR3 extends over 11 amino acids. V gave up 11 bases and J gave up 8 bases, with 15 bases separating them. Germline CDR1 is MNHEY and CDR2 is SMNVEV (reference sequence). The CDR3 bases are TGTGCCCGAAGGATCGTCGGGGGCTACACCTTC. It encodes CARRIVGGYTF.

The chain is built from TRBV28 and TRBJ1-6, with D perhaps TRBD1 (5 bases). V lost 1 base to trimming and J lost 3 bases, with 16 bases between them. CDR3 length equals 18 residues. Germline CDR1 and CDR2: MDHEN and SYDVKM. The CDR3, as DNA: TGTGCCAGCAGTTTATTCGCGGGGAGGGGTGACTATAATTCACCCCTCCACTTT. Residues: CASSLFAGRGDYNSPLHF.

The rearrangement uses TRBV9 and TRBJ2-1; TRBD2 aligns across 9 bases. The J segment lost 3 bases and the V segment lost 0 bases, leaving 4 bases of the junction unmatched. There are 16 residues in the CDR3. From germline, CDR1 is SGDLS and CDR2 YYNGEE. The CDR3 sequence: CASSVVASGNYNEQFF. CDR3 nucleotides: TGTGCCAGCAGCGTAGTGGCTAGCGGGAACTACAATGAGCAGTTCTTC.

This chain connects TRBV5-6 to TRBJ2-1; TRBD2 might be the D (6 bases). This CDR3 region has 16 residues. V lost 3 bases and J 4 bases, leaving 17 bases between the germline ends. The germline gives CDR1 SGHDT, CDR2 YYEEEE. The DNA for the CDR3 is TGTGCCAGCAGCTCCTTAGCGGAACCTCCTTACAATGAGCAGTTCTTC. It translates to CASSSLAEPPYNEQFF. The variable domain in full, with the rest retrieved from reference TRBV5-6 and TRBJ2-1, is DAGVTQSPTHLIKTRGQQVTLRCSPKSGHDTVSWYQQALGQGPQFIFQYYEEEERQRGNFPDRFSGHQFPNYSSELNVNALLLGDSALYLCASSSLAEPPYNEQFFGPGTRLTVL.

The DNA for the CDR3 is TGTGCCAGCAGTTTCCGGGTCGGCGCTAACTATGGCTACACCTTC. Its translation: CASSFRVGANYGYTF. This chain links TRBV27 with TRBJ1-2; D remains ambiguous. Germline V gene data show CDR1 as MNHEY and CDR2 as SMNVEV (reference sequence). This CDR3 comprises 15 residues. V was trimmed by 3 bases and J by 0 bases, leaving 11 bases between them.